The clone carrying this TCR beta chain rates as medium-sized. The data are from a study of CXCR3 chemokines and chemotherapy response in bladder cancer. In germline, CDR1 is KGHSH, CDR2 LQKENI. V trimming: 2 bases; J trimming: 5 bases; junction bases outside the gene matches: 3. The CDR3 runs 16 residues. TCRdb reprocessed the PCR reads with MiXCR, giving one entry per CDR3 protein. The sample shows over a thousand distinct CDR3 sequences, roughly 6.3% of them seen only once. Sampling was performed from a patient whose treatment included neoadjuvant chemotherapy. The receptor's source is a human donor with bladder cancer that responded to neoadjuvant chemotherapy. This chain uses TRBV18 with TRBJ2-1; TRBD2 matches 13 bases. The CDR3 bases are TGTGCCAGCTCACCAGGACTAGCGGGGGAGCACAATGAGCAGTTCTTC. Amino acid sequence: CASSPGLAGEHNEQFF.